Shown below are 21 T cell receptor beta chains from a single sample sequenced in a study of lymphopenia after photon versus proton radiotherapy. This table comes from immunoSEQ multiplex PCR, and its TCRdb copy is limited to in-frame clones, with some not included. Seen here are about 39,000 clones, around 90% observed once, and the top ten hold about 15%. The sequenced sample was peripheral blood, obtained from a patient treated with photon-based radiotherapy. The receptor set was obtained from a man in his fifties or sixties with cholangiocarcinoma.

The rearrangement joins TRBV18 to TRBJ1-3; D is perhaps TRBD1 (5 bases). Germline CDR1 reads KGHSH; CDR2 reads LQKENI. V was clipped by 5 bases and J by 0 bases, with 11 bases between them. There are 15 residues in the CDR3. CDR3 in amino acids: CASSRQGDSGNTIYF. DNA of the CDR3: TGTGCCAGCTCAAGGCAGGGTGACTCTGGAAACACCATATATTTT.

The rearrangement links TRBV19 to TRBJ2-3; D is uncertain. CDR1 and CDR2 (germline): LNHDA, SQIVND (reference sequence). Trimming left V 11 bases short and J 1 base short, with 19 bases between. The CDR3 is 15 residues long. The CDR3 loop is CASTGRLWGTDTQYF. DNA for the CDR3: TGTGCCTCCACCGGACGGCTGTGGGGCACAGATACGCAGTATTTT.

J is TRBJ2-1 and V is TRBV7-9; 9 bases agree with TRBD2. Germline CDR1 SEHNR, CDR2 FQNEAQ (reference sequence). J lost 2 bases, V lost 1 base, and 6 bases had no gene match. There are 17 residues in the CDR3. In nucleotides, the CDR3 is TGTGCCAGCAGCTTAGTGGCGGGAGGGTTTCCCTACAATGAGCAGTTCTTC. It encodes CASSLVAGGFPYNEQFF.

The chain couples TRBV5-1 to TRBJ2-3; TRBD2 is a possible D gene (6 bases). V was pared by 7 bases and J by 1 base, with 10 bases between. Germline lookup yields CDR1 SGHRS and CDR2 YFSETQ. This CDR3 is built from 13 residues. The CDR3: CASQGEGTDTQYF. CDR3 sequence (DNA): TGCGCCAGCCAAGGGGAGGGCACAGATACGCAGTATTTT.

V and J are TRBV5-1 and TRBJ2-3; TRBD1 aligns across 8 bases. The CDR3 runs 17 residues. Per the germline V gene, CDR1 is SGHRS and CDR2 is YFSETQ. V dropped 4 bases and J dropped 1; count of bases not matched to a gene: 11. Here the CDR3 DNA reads TGCGCCAGCAGCCTGGGATGGACAGGGACAGGCACAGATACGCAGTATTTT. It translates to CASSLGWTGTGTDTQYF.

Here the CDR3 reads CASSDSFSLNEQFF. CDR3 nucleotides: TGTGCCAGCAGTGATAGTTTCAGCCTCAATGAGCAGTTCTTC. The chain employs TRBV6-1 and TRBJ2-1; no definite D call. The CDR3 extends over 14 amino acids. Germline CDR1 is MNHNS and CDR2 is SASEGT. Between the trimmed V and J ends, which lost 3 bases and 6 bases, there was a span of 12 bases.

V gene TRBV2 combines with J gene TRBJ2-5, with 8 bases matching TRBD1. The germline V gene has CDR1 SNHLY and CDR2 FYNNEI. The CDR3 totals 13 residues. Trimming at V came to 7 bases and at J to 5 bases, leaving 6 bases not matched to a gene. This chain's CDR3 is CASNGQGGETQYF. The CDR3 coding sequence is TGTGCCAGCAATGGACAGGGCGGGGAGACCCAGTACTTC. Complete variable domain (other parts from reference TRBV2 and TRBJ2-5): EPEVTQTPSHQVTQMGQEVILRCVPISNHLYFYWYRQILGQKVEFLVSFYNNEISEKSEIFDDQFSVERPDGSNFTLKIRSTKLEDSAMYFCASNGQGGETQYFGPGTRLLVL.

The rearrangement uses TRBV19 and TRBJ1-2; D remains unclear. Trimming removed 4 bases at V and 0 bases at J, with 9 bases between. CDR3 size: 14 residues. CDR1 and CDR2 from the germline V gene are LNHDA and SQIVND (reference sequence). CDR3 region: CASSTDPANYGYTF. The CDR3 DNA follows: TGTGCCAGTAGTACCGACCCAGCTAACTATGGCTACACCTTC.

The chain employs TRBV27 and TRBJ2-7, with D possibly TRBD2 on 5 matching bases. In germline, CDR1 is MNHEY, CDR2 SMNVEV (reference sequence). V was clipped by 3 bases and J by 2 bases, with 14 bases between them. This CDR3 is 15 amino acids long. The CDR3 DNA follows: TGTGCCAGCAGTTTGACGGGGATTGGCCCCTACGAGCAGTACTTC. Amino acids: CASSLTGIGPYEQYF.

As DNA, the CDR3 is TGCGCCAGCAGCATGGGACGCCACAATGAGCAGTTCTTC. Protein sequence: CASSMGRHNEQFF. This chain links TRBV5-1 with TRBJ2-1; D possibly matches TRBD1 or TRBD2 (5 bases each). Trimming removed 4 bases from V and 5 bases from J, with 10 bases in between. CDR1 and CDR2 from the germline V gene are SGHRS and YFSETQ. This CDR3 comprises 13 residues.

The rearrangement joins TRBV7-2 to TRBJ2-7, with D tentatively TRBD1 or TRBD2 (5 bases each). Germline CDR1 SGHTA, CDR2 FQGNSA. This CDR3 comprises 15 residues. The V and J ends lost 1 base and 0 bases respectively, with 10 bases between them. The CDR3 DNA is TGTGCCAGCAGCTTAGGGGGGACCTCCTCCTACGAGCAGTACTTC. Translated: CASSLGGTSSYEQYF.

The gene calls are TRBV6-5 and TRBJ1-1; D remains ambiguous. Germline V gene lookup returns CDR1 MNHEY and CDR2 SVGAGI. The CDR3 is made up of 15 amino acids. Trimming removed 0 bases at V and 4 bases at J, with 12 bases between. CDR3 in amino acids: CASSYSTGFSTEAFF. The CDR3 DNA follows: TGTGCCAGCAGTTACTCAACCGGGTTCAGCACTGAAGCTTTCTTT.

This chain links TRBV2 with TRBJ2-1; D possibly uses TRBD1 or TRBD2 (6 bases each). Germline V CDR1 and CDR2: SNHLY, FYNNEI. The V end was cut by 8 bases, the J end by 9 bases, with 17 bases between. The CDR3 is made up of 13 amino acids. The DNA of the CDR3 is TGTGCCAGCGTCCGAGACAAGGGGGGTGAGCAGTTCTTC. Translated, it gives CASVRDKGGEQFF.

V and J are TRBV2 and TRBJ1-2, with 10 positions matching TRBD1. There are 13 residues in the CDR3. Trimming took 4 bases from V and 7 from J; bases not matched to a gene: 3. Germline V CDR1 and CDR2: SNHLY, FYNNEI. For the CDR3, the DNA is TGTGCCAGCAGTGGACAGGGGGCACTTGGCTACACCTTC. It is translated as CASSGQGALGYTF.

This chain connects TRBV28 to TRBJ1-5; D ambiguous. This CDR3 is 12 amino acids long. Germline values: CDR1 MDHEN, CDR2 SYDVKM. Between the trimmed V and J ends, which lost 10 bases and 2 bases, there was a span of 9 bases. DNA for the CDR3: TGTGCCATCTCGATTGGCAATCAGCCCCAGCATTTT. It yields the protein CAISIGNQPQHF.

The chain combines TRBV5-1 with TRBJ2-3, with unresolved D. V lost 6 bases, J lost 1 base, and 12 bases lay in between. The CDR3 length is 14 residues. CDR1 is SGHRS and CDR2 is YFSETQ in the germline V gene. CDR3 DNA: TGCGCCAGCAACCCTTCTGTCGGCACAGATACGCAGTATTTT. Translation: CASNPSVGTDTQYF.

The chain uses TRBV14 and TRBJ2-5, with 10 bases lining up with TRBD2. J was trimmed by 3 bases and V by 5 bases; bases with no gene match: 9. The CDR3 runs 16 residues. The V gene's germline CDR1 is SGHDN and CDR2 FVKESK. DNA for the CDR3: TGTGCCAGCAGCTTTGGCCGGCTAGCGGGAGAAGAGACCCAGTACTTC. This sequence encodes CASSFGRLAGEETQYF.

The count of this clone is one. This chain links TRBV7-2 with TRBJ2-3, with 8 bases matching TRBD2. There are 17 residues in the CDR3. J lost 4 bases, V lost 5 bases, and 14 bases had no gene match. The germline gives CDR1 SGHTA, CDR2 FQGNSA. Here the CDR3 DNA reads TGTGCCAGCAGCCGAGACCCAGCGGGAGCGTGGGCAGATACGCAGTATTTT. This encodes CASSRDPAGAWADTQYF.

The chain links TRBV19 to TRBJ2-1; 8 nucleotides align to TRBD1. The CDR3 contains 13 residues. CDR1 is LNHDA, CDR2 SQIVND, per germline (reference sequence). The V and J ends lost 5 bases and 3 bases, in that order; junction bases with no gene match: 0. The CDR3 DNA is TGTGCCAGTAGTGGACAGGGCTACAATGAGCAGTTCTTC. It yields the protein CASSGQGYNEQFF.

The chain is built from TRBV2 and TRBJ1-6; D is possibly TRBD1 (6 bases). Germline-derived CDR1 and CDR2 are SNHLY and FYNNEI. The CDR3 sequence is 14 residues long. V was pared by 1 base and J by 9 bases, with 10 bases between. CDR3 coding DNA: TGTGCCAGCAGTGAAGGGGGGGCCGGTTCACCCCTCCACTTT. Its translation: CASSEGGAGSPLHF.

The CDR3 nucleotides read TGTGCCAGTAGCTTCTTAGGAGACAGGAGCACAGATACGCAGTATTTT. Amino acids: CASSFLGDRSTDTQYF. V gene TRBV19 combines with J gene TRBJ2-3, with a weak D call TRBD1 (6 bases). The V gene lost 6 bases and the J gene lost 0 bases, with 16 bases spanning the gap. This CDR3 comprises 16 residues. Germline CDR1 LNHDA, CDR2 SQIVND (reference sequence).